The rows below give T cell receptor beta chains drawn from one sample of a study of radiotherapy plus CTLA-4 blockade in lung cancer. Only in-frame clones appear in the TCRdb table, and some are missing; sequencing was by immunoSEQ multiplex PCR. The sample records tens of thousands of clones, more than 60% being singletons. The material was peripheral blood, obtained from a patient treated with radiotherapy plus ipilimumab. Receptors originate from a human donor with non-small cell lung cancer who had stable disease on radiotherapy plus ipilimumab. The CDR3 runs from the conserved cysteine through the conserved F or W. The D gene is left open where the match is weak. Where a row states a size, it is once, few, many or the class of an expanded clone; other rows omit it.

CDR3nt: TGTGCCACCCTCCTCCCAAGGGGCATGAACACCGGGGAGCTGTTTTTT
CDR3aa: CATLLPRGMNTGELFF
j_gene: TRBJ2-2
d_gene: NA
v_gene: TRBV2
abundance: once
len: 16

CDR3nt: TGCGCCAGCAGCCAACCCGGGACAGGGGGTAGAGGCTACACCTTC
CDR3aa: CASSQPGTGGRGYTF
j_gene: TRBJ1-2
d_gene: TRBD1
v_gene: TRBV4-1
abundance: few
len: 15

CDR3nt: TGCGCCACCAAGGGGCGGCCCTGCTCCTACAATGAGCAGTTCTTC
CDR3aa: CATKGRPCSYNEQFF
j_gene: TRBJ2-1
d_gene: NA
v_gene: TRBV10-1
abundance: NA
len: 15

CDR3nt: TGCGCCAGCAGTCCTGCAAGTAATTCGGGGGAGACCCAGTACTTC
CDR3aa: CASSPASNSGETQYF
j_gene: TRBJ2-5
d_gene: NA
v_gene: TRBV5-1
abundance: once
len: 15

CDR3nt: TGTGCCACCAGTGGGGGTCAGGGGAGGACTGAAGCTTTCTTT
CDR3aa: CATSGGQGRTEAFF
j_gene: TRBJ1-1
d_gene: NA
v_gene: TRBV15
abundance: NA
len: 14

CDR3nt: TGTGCCAGCAGTGAATTTGGGGAGCTGTTTTTT
CDR3aa: CASSEFGELFF
j_gene: TRBJ2-2
d_gene: NA
v_gene: TRBV2
abundance: NA
len: 11

CDR3nt: TGCGCCAGCAGCATCCCGGACAGGGGCGACATAAACACTGAAGCTTTCTTT
CDR3aa: CASSIPDRGDINTEAFF
j_gene: TRBJ1-1
d_gene: TRBD1
v_gene: TRBV5-1
abundance: NA
len: 17

CDR3nt: TGTGCCAGCAGCCAACGTTTGACTGAAGCTTTCTTT
CDR3aa: CASSQRLTEAFF
j_gene: TRBJ1-1
d_gene: NA
v_gene: TRBV14
abundance: NA
len: 12

CDR3nt: TGTGCCAGCAGCTTGGGGACCGGGACAGGGAGCAATCAGCCCCAGCATTTT
CDR3aa: CASSLGTGTGSNQPQHF
j_gene: TRBJ1-5
d_gene: TRBD1
v_gene: TRBV7-9
abundance: NA
len: 17

CDR3nt: TGTGCCAGTAGTGGTTCCGGGACCCACGAGGGTGGCTACACCTTC
CDR3aa: CASSGSGTHEGGYTF
j_gene: TRBJ1-2
d_gene: NA
v_gene: TRBV19
abundance: NA
len: 15

CDR3nt: TGTGCCAGCAGTTACTCGACCGCCAACCCCCTCCACTTT
CDR3aa: CASSYSTANPLHF
j_gene: TRBJ1-6
d_gene: NA
v_gene: TRBV6-5
abundance: NA
len: 13

CDR3nt: TGTGCCAGCAGCACGACTAGGAACACTGAAGCTTTCTTT
CDR3aa: CASSTTRNTEAFF
j_gene: TRBJ1-1
d_gene: NA
v_gene: TRBV6-5
abundance: NA
len: 13

CDR3nt: TGTGCCAGCAGCAAGCCGGGACAGGCGGATGAAAAACTGTTTTTT
CDR3aa: CASSKPGQADEKLFF
j_gene: TRBJ1-4
d_gene: TRBD1
v_gene: TRBV5-4
abundance: NA
len: 15

CDR3nt: TGTGCCAGCAAGACGGACTACACTGAAGCTTTCTTT
CDR3aa: CASKTDYTEAFF
j_gene: TRBJ1-1
d_gene: NA
v_gene: TRBV2
abundance: NA
len: 12

CDR3nt: TGCGCCAGCAGCGCTGATCCCAGGGCTGAAGCTTTCTTT
CDR3aa: CASSADPRAEAFF
j_gene: TRBJ1-1
d_gene: NA
v_gene: TRBV5-1
abundance: NA
len: 13

CDR3nt: TGTGCCAGTAGTATAGTAACCGGGAAGCTCAATCAGCCCCAGCATTTT
CDR3aa: CASSIVTGKLNQPQHF
j_gene: TRBJ1-5
d_gene: NA
v_gene: TRBV19
abundance: once
len: 16

CDR3nt: TGTGCCAGCAGGGAACGGGCGGGACATCAGCCCCAGCATTTT
CDR3aa: CASRERAGHQPQHF
j_gene: TRBJ1-5
d_gene: NA
v_gene: TRBV6-1
abundance: NA
len: 14

CDR3nt: TGTGCCAGCAGCGAGGCAGCCGATAATTCACCCCTCCACTTT
CDR3aa: CASSEAADNSPLHF
j_gene: TRBJ1-6
d_gene: NA
v_gene: TRBV9
abundance: NA
len: 14

CDR3nt: TGTGCCTGGAAGGGGACAGGGGAACGTAGTGGCTACACCTTC
CDR3aa: CAWKGTGERSGYTF
j_gene: TRBJ1-2
d_gene: TRBD1
v_gene: TRBV30
abundance: few
len: 14

CDR3nt: TGTGCCATCAGTGGGGACAGGGGAGAAAATCAGCCCCAGCATTTT
CDR3aa: CAISGDRGENQPQHF
j_gene: TRBJ1-5
d_gene: TRBD1
v_gene: TRBV10-3
abundance: NA
len: 15

CDR3nt: TGTGCCAGCACCAAACCAGGGGGGCATGGCTACACCTTC
CDR3aa: CASTKPGGHGYTF
j_gene: TRBJ1-2
d_gene: TRBD1
v_gene: TRBV2
abundance: few
len: 13

CDR3nt: TGTGCCAGCAGCCAAGATCTAAGGGGATATGGCTACACCTTC
CDR3aa: CASSQDLRGYGYTF
j_gene: TRBJ1-2
d_gene: NA
v_gene: TRBV14
abundance: once
len: 14

CDR3nt: TGTGCCAGCAATCCAGCGGGGGGGAGCACAGATACGCAGTATTTT
CDR3aa: CASNPAGGSTDTQYF
j_gene: TRBJ2-3
d_gene: TRBD2
v_gene: TRBV9
abundance: once
len: 15

CDR3nt: TGTGCCAGCAGCGTAACCGGGACAGGGCTGGGTGGCTACACCTTC
CDR3aa: CASSVTGTGLGGYTF
j_gene: TRBJ1-2
d_gene: TRBD1
v_gene: TRBV7-8
abundance: medium-sized
len: 15

CDR3nt: TGTGCCAGCAGCGTCGAAGGGGCTAGTTCACCCCTCCACTTT
CDR3aa: CASSVEGASSPLHF
j_gene: TRBJ1-6
d_gene: NA
v_gene: TRBV9
abundance: NA
len: 14

CDR3nt: TGCAGCGTTGAAGAGAGAGGGGAACGGGATGGCTACACCTTC
CDR3aa: CSVEERGERDGYTF
j_gene: TRBJ1-2
d_gene: NA
v_gene: TRBV29-1
abundance: once
len: 14

CDR3nt: TGTGCCAGCAGCTTGGGAACAGGGCGCGGGGAGCTGTTTTTT
CDR3aa: CASSLGTGRGELFF
j_gene: TRBJ2-2
d_gene: NA
v_gene: TRBV5-4
abundance: NA
len: 14

CDR3nt: TGTGCCAGCAAATACCGGGATCCTTTAAACTATGGCTACACCTTC
CDR3aa: CASKYRDPLNYGYTF
j_gene: TRBJ1-2
d_gene: NA
v_gene: TRBV2
abundance: NA
len: 15

CDR3nt: TGTGCCAGTAGTAGCCCCGGCAGACAAGAGACCCAGTACTTC
CDR3aa: CASSSPGRQETQYF
j_gene: TRBJ2-5
d_gene: NA
v_gene: TRBV19
abundance: NA
len: 14

CDR3nt: TGCAGCGTTAGGGTATTTACGGACAATGAGCAGTTCTTC
CDR3aa: CSVRVFTDNEQFF
j_gene: TRBJ2-1
d_gene: NA
v_gene: TRBV29-1
abundance: NA
len: 13

CDR3nt: TGTGCCAGCAGCGGGACAGGGGGCAGAACCGGGGAGCTGTTTTTT
CDR3aa: CASSGTGGRTGELFF
j_gene: TRBJ2-2
d_gene: TRBD1
v_gene: TRBV9
abundance: NA
len: 15

CDR3nt: TGTGCCAGCAGCTTCCGGCCTACAAGGACAGTCCGCAATCAGCCCCAGCATTTT
CDR3aa: CASSFRPTRTVRNQPQHF
j_gene: TRBJ1-5
d_gene: NA
v_gene: TRBV5-4
abundance: NA
len: 18

CDR3nt: TGTGCCAGCAGCGCCCCGACAGGGTCCGAGACCCAGTACTTC
CDR3aa: CASSAPTGSETQYF
j_gene: TRBJ2-5
d_gene: TRBD1
v_gene: TRBV5-6
abundance: medium-sized
len: 14

CDR3nt: TGTGCCAGCGGAGCGGTGAACACTGAAGCTTTCTTT
CDR3aa: CASGAVNTEAFF
j_gene: TRBJ1-1
d_gene: NA
v_gene: TRBV7-9
abundance: once
len: 12

CDR3nt: TGCGCCAGCAGCTTGAGGGGGGCTGGAAACACCATATATTTT
CDR3aa: CASSLRGAGNTIYF
j_gene: TRBJ1-3
d_gene: NA
v_gene: TRBV5-1
abundance: NA
len: 14

CDR3nt: TGTGCCACCAGCAGGGACCGCACTGAAGCTTTCTTT
CDR3aa: CATSRDRTEAFF
j_gene: TRBJ1-1
d_gene: NA
v_gene: TRBV15
abundance: few
len: 12

CDR3nt: TGTGCCAGCAGCCTAATACCGGGAAATTCACCCCTCCACTTT
CDR3aa: CASSLIPGNSPLHF
j_gene: TRBJ1-6
d_gene: NA
v_gene: TRBV14
abundance: NA
len: 14

CDR3nt: TGCGCCAGCATCTTCCGCCCGAAGAACAGGGGGCACACAGATACGCAGTATTTT
CDR3aa: CASIFRPKNRGHTDTQYF
j_gene: TRBJ2-3
d_gene: TRBD1
v_gene: TRBV5-1
abundance: NA
len: 18

CDR3nt: TGTGCCAGCATCCAACCACAGGGGGTTGGGGGTTCTGAAGCTTTCTTT
CDR3aa: CASIQPQGVGGSEAFF
j_gene: TRBJ1-1
d_gene: TRBD1
v_gene: TRBV28
abundance: few
len: 16

CDR3nt: TGTGCCTGGAGTGGCCGGGTGAGGCTAAACTATGGCTACACCTTC
CDR3aa: CAWSGRVRLNYGYTF
j_gene: TRBJ1-2
d_gene: NA
v_gene: TRBV30
abundance: NA
len: 15

CDR3nt: TGCGCCAGCAGCCAAGTGTTGGAGGTGTCCTATGGCTACACCTTC
CDR3aa: CASSQVLEVSYGYTF
j_gene: TRBJ1-2
d_gene: NA
v_gene: TRBV4-1
abundance: NA
len: 15

CDR3nt: TGTGCCAGCAGCTCCAGTAGGGGGGGAAACACTGAAGCTTTCTTT
CDR3aa: CASSSSRGGNTEAFF
j_gene: TRBJ1-1
d_gene: NA
v_gene: TRBV9
abundance: NA
len: 15

CDR3nt: TGCGCCAGCAGCCAAGTTTTGGCGGACTTGAACACTGAAGCTTTCTTT
CDR3aa: CASSQVLADLNTEAFF
j_gene: TRBJ1-1
d_gene: NA
v_gene: TRBV4-1
abundance: NA
len: 16

CDR3nt: TGTGCCTGGAGGCCATCCGGGACTAGCGTGACCCAGTACTTC
CDR3aa: CAWRPSGTSVTQYF
j_gene: TRBJ2-5
d_gene: TRBD2
v_gene: TRBV30
abundance: NA
len: 14

CDR3nt: TGCGCCAGCAGCTTGGGGGACAGTAACACTGAAGCTTTCTTT
CDR3aa: CASSLGDSNTEAFF
j_gene: TRBJ1-1
d_gene: TRBD1
v_gene: TRBV5-1
abundance: once
len: 14

CDR3nt: TGTGCCAGCTCCGCTGGCCGGGGTGACACCGGGGAGCTGTTTTTT
CDR3aa: CASSAGRGDTGELFF
j_gene: TRBJ2-2
d_gene: NA
v_gene: TRBV6-1
abundance: NA
len: 15

CDR3nt: TGTGCCAGCAGTGAAGCGCGGGGGGCTAACTATGGCTACACCTTC
CDR3aa: CASSEARGANYGYTF
j_gene: TRBJ1-2
d_gene: NA
v_gene: TRBV6-1
abundance: NA
len: 15

CDR3nt: TGCAGTGCCCTTAGCCATACGCAGTATTTT
CDR3aa: CSALSHTQYF
j_gene: TRBJ2-3
d_gene: NA
v_gene: TRBV20-1
abundance: NA
len: 10

CDR3nt: TGTGCCAGCAGTTTCCGTACAGGATCGAACACCGGGGAGCTGTTTTTT
CDR3aa: CASSFRTGSNTGELFF
j_gene: TRBJ2-2
d_gene: NA
v_gene: TRBV27
abundance: NA
len: 16

CDR3nt: TGCGCCAGCAGCTTGGCACTACAAGAGACCCAGTACTTC
CDR3aa: CASSLALQETQYF
j_gene: TRBJ2-5
d_gene: NA
v_gene: TRBV5-1
abundance: NA
len: 13

CDR3nt: TGTGCCAGCAGCCCGACGGCCGTCCCTGAAGCTTTCTTT
CDR3aa: CASSPTAVPEAFF
j_gene: TRBJ1-1
d_gene: NA
v_gene: TRBV5-6
abundance: NA
len: 13